This T cell receptor beta chain was recorded in a study of Ad26.COV2.S vaccination and SARS-CoV-2 variants. Treatment specified: roughly 20 received Ad26.COV2.S at low or high dose, single or two shots; about 5 received placebo; per-sample allocation not given. Specimens were obtained on day 63 following the first vaccine or placebo injection. The CDR3 is 17 residues long. The germline V and J ends were trimmed by 4 bases and 1 base, with 16 bases remaining between them. The germline CDR1 and CDR2 sequences are PRHDT and FYEKMQ (reference sequence). The table came from immunoSEQ multiplex PCR; TCRdb's copy has only in-frame clones and leaves some out. This sample yields approximately 480,000 clones, of which around 90% are seen a single time; around 13% belongs to the top ten.

This material consisted of peripheral blood, taken in a trial of Ad26.COV2.S vaccine versus placebo. The receptor's source is a person between 18 and 59 years old who received the Ad26.COV2.S COVID-19 vaccine or a placebo. The chain uses TRBV13 and TRBJ2-2; a weak D match, TRBD1 (6 bases). CDR3 nucleotide sequence: TGTGCCAGCAGCTCACGGACTGGGACAAGGAACACCGGGGAGCTGTTTTTT. Amino acid sequence: CASSSRTGTRNTGELFF.